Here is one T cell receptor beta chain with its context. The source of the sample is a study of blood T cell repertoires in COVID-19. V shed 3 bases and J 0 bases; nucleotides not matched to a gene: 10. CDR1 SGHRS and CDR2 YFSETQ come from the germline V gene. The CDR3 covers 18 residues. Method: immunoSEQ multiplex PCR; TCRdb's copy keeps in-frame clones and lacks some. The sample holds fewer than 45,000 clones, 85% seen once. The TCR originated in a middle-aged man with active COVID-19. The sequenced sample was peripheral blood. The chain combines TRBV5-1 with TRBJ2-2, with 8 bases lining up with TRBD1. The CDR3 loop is CASSSTGTGVANTGELFF. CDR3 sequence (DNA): TGCGCCAGCAGCTCTACTGGGACAGGCGTCGCGAACACCGGGGAGCTGTTTTTT. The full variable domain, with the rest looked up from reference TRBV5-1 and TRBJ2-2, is KAGVTQTPRYLIKTRGQQVTLSCSPISGHRSVSWYQQTPGQGLQFLFEYFSETQRNKGNFPGRFSGRQFSNSRSEMNVSTLELGDSALYLCASSSTGTGVANTGELFFGEGSRLTVL.